These 4 T cell receptor beta chains originate from one sample sequenced in a study of blood T cell repertoires in COVID-19. Profiling relied on immunoSEQ multiplex PCR, and the TCRdb table lists in-frame clones only, not all of them. The sample holds under 200,000 clones, approximately 87% seen once. The sample taken for sequencing was peripheral blood. The source is a woman in her 70s with acute or convalescent COVID-19.

V gene TRBV6-2 or TRBV6-3 combines with J gene TRBJ2-1; 7 bases agree with TRBD2. Trimming cost V 0 bases and J 3 bases; bases outside gene matches: 2. Germline values: CDR1 MNHEY, CDR2 SVGEGT. This CDR3 contains 15 residues. The CDR3 DNA is TGTGCCAGCAGTTACTCGCGGGGGTACTACAATGAGCAGTTCTTC. This translates into CASSYSRGYYNEQFF.

This clone was seen more than once but under ten times. This chain uses TRBV19 with TRBJ2-7; tentative D call: TRBD1 (6 bases). Looked up from germline, CDR1 is LNHDA and CDR2 is SQIVND (reference sequence). The CDR3 is made up of 14 amino acids. The V end was cut by 4 bases, the J end by 2 bases, with 12 bases between. DNA for the CDR3: TGTGCCAGTAGTACGCGGACAGCCACCTACGAGCAGTACTTC. Its translation: CASSTRTATYEQYF.

Remarks on this clone: Other DNA sequences within the sample encode an identical CDR3. The chain carries TRBV3-1 (or the pseudogene TRBV3-2) and TRBJ1-1; D is undetermined. This CDR3 spans 13 amino acids. The V and J ends lost 2 bases and 2 bases respectively, with 6 bases between them. Per the germline V gene, CDR1 is LGHDT and CDR2 is YNNKEL (reference sequence). This CDR3 is CASSQQVNTEAFF. The CDR3, as DNA: TGTGCCAGCAGCCAACAGGTTAACACTGAAGCTTTCTTT.

Here the CDR3 reads CASSFREGTQYF. The CDR3 nucleotides read TGTGCCAGCAGCTTCAGGGAAGGGACCCAGTACTTC. The chain joins TRBV7-2 to TRBJ2-5, with D tentatively TRBD1 (5 bases). Germline loops: CDR1 SGHTA, CDR2 FQGNSA. This CDR3 spans 12 amino acids. V was clipped by 3 bases and J by 7 bases, with 9 bases between them.